This T cell receptor beta chain is from a study of STAT5B mutations in CD4+ large granular lymphocyte leukemia (dated by TCRdb to between 2021 and 2022). Describing the broader study: Among the healthy controls, the CDR3 'QG' motif was associated with a particular HLA allele. The purity of purified fractions was confirmed by flow cytometry on FACSCanto II or FACSVerse to exceed 95% among lymphocytes. The TCRbeta repertoires of CD4+ T-cell large granular lymphocyte leukemia patients were compared with the TCRbeta repertoires of healthy blood donors.

As to this clone: Its binding antigen is unknown. Base quality data are lacking; no much larger clone is found one base away.

The healthy controls were around 35 blood donors, and the buffy coats of these donors were supplied by the Finnish Red Cross blood service. All TCR-sequenced material derived from peripheral blood: patient blood samples and healthy donor buffy coats. Peripheral blood mononuclear cells were isolated by Ficoll-Hypaque gradient centrifugation. CD4+ cells were purified magnetically from the buffy coats of healthy controls. Genomic DNA was extracted with the Gentra Puregene Cell and Tissue kit and quantified on a Qubit 2.0 fluorometer. Paper-wide results and their limitations: CD4-sorted patient repertoires appeared more clonal than healthy CD4+ repertoires, and this difference persisted after removing the putative leukemic clones. Main leukemic clonotypes were private to each patient, although under 30% appeared at low frequency in other patients' non-leukemic repertoires. Enrichment of TRBV06-family usage was observed among the top patient clones (8/27) relative to healthy controls (2/35). The data were not HLA-matched, and the relatively small sample size could explain the higher clonality seen in CD4+ compared with CD8+ T-LGLL.

Counted from cysteine to phenylalanine, this CDR3 has 23 amino acids. The DNA shown is the 69-base CDR3, in frame from base 1. The immunoSEQ assay at survey resolution was applied to genomic DNA for sequencing of TCRbeta rearrangements. From the authors' description of their analysis: In the TCR sequencing data, the lowest productive clonotype frequency that could be detected was 2.59 x 10-5. Only productive TCRbeta rearrangements, defined as complete and in-frame sequences, were included in the analyses. Simpson clonality, calculated in the immunoSEQ Analyzer version 3.0, was used as the measure of sample clonality. Clones were binned by frequency as very rare, small, medium, large (1-20%) or hyperexpanded (>20%). Generation probabilities were estimated with OLGA 1.2.3, V-gene circos plots were made with VDJtools, specificities were looked up in VDJdb, and CDR3 motifs were identified with GLIPH. TCRdb took over this immuneACCESS table, retaining in-frame rearrangements with V and J assigned. Such tables are incomplete; in checked studies, under half of the missing clones stem from an unresolved V gene, and the remainder is unexplained. V, J and clone size were drawn from that table, and D and trimming were deduced from the DNA. This sample is represented by about 36,000 clones; approximately 72% of them were singletons. The top ten clonotypes cover approximately 0.53% of the sample.

This TCR came from a human donor in good health. Specimen: CD4+ T cells from blood buffy coats. The chain is assembled from TRBV21-1 and TRBJ1-4; TRBD1 was called by the table and not checked on the DNA. TRBV21-1 is deemed a pseudogene. Read as DNA, the sequence is TGTGCCAGCAGTATACCACCCTTCCCGGTCGGGACAGCTGAACTAGCAACTAATGAAAAACTGTTTTTT. This sequence encodes CASSIPPFPVGTAELATNEKLFF.